A single sample gave rise to the 11 T cell receptor beta chains below, sequenced in a study of T cells in Graves' hyperthyroidism and ophthalmopathy. What was amplified from RNA transcripts were TCR beta CDR3 regions. Researchers ran a first-round RT-PCR on the TCR CDR3 using the HTBI primer set. TCRdb redid the calling of the multiplex PCR reads with MiXCR, one entry per CDR3 protein. The table records about 700,000 distinct CDR3 sequences, approximately 15% of them present only once. The sample was blood. These receptors were taken from a young woman with Graves' hyperthyroidism.

The V gene is TRBV19, the J gene TRBJ2-5; D uncertain. Germline CDR1 is LNHDA and CDR2 is SQIVND (reference sequence). CDR3 length: 12 residues. Between the trimmed V and J ends, which lost 4 bases and 0 bases, there was a span of 3 bases. The CDR3 spells CASSNYQETQYF. CDR3 DNA: TGTGCCAGTAGTAATTACCAAGAGACCCAGTACTTC.

The sample holds a few counts of this clonotype. The rearrangement uses TRBV7-9 and TRBJ2-7, with D hard to call. The CDR3 contains 12 residues. V shed 5 bases and J shed 5 bases, with 10 bases lying between them. Germline V gene lookup returns CDR1 SEHNR and CDR2 FQNEAQ (reference sequence). The CDR3 spells CASSAVRDEQYF. The CDR3 nucleotides are TGTGCCAGCAGCGCCGTTCGGGACGAGCAGTACTTC.

This chain connects TRBV12-5 to TRBJ2-3; unclear D gene. The CDR3 totals 14 residues. V dropped 1 base and J dropped 0 bases, with 5 bases sitting between them. CDR1 LGHNT and CDR2 FRNRAP come from the germline V gene. CDR3 region: CASGLGTSTDTQYF. The CDR3 DNA is TGTGCTAGTGGTTTGGGCACTAGCACAGATACGCAGTATTTT.

The table lists this clonotype with many counts. The chain recombines TRBV28 with TRBJ1-2; no firm D call. CDR1 and CDR2 (germline): MDHEN, SYDVKM. V was trimmed by 2 bases and J by 6 bases, leaving 10 bases between them. The CDR3 sequence is 13 residues long. The CDR3 coding sequence is TGTGCCAGCAGTTTAGTTGCAGCGAATGGCTACACCTTC. This translates into CASSLVAANGYTF.

In its sample, this clonotype was seen many times. A read error may account for a junction end that differs from germline. V and J are TRBV5-6 and TRBJ2-3; D may be TRBD1 (6 bases). This CDR3 is built from 16 residues. From germline, CDR1 is SGHDT and CDR2 YYEEEE. CDR3 loop: CASSFPSQGNTNTQYF. CDR3 coding DNA: TGTGCCAGCAGCTTTCCCTCACAGGGCAACACAAATACGCAGTATTTT.

Only a few counts were recorded for this clonotype. The chain employs TRBV6-2 or TRBV6-3 and TRBJ2-4, with unresolved D. In germline, CDR1 is MNHEY, CDR2 SVGEGT. The V end lost 6 bases, the J end lost 9 bases, and 21 bases lay between the germline ends. The CDR3 is 15 amino acids. CDR3 protein: CASSPTTISSSIQYF. Written as DNA, the CDR3 is TGTGCCAGCAGCCCCACTACCATCTCCAGTAGCATTCAGTACTTC.

This chain joins TRBV6-1 and TRBJ2-7; D is possibly TRBD1 (6 bases). Trimming cost V 6 bases and J 3 bases, with 21 bases left between them. CDR3 length: 16 residues. CDR1 is MNHNS, CDR2 SASEGT, per germline. The CDR3 region has the DNA TGTGCCAGCAGCTCCAGAAGAACAACAGGGTTCTACGAGCAGTACTTC. It codes for CASSSRRTTGFYEQYF.

This clonotype occurred many times. This sequence joins TRBV3-1 and TRBJ2-2; no reliable D call. V lost 6 bases and J lost 1, with 15 bases in between. This CDR3 is 16 amino acids long. Germline assignment: CDR1 LGHDT and CDR2 YNNKEL (reference sequence). CDR3 sequence reads: CASSQIGSKNTGELFF. CDR3 nucleotides: TGTGCCAGCAGTCAAATAGGGTCGAAGAACACCGGGGAGCTGTTTTTT.

This clonotype was counted at least ten times. Since a much larger clone is just one base distant, this may be a read error. The rearrangement joins TRBV9 to TRBJ2-3; D unresolved. Germline V CDR1 and CDR2: SGDLS, YYNGEE. This CDR3 has 13 residues. The V and J ends lost 0 bases and 1 base respectively, with 3 bases between them. The CDR3 region is CASSVVGTDTQYF. CDR3 nucleotides: TGTGCCAGCAGCGTAGTCGGCACAGATACGCAGTATTTT.

This clonotype has more than one count but fewer than ten. CDR3 coding DNA: TGCGCCAGCAGCGCCGGGACAGGGCTTTTAAATGAGCAGTTCTTC. Translating it yields CASSAGTGLLNEQFF. The rearrangement links TRBV5-1 to TRBJ2-1, with TRBD1 matching 9 bases. The J segment lost 7 bases and the V segment lost 4 bases, leaving 9 bases of the junction unmatched. The CDR3 runs 15 residues. From germline, CDR1 is SGHRS and CDR2 YFSETQ.

This clonotype was observed a few times. The chain combines TRBV7-9 with TRBJ1-5; no clear D gene. This CDR3 has 15 amino acids. Germline V gene data show CDR1 as SEHNR and CDR2 as FQNEAQ (reference sequence). Trimming took 5 bases from V and 6 from J, leaving 17 bases between them. The CDR3 loop reads CASSVNMPPGQPQHF. The CDR3 DNA follows: TGTGCCAGCAGCGTAAACATGCCCCCCGGTCAGCCCCAGCATTTT.